This section outlines one T cell receptor (beta chain) sequence together with its context. Its cognate antigen is unknown. This entry comes from a study of cytomegalovirus exposure and HLA in healthy donors. Repertoires were generated with immunoSEQ multiplex PCR, while TCRdb's copy carries only in-frame clones and drops some. The sample records around 200,000 clones, roughly 88% being singletons. Points from the study as a whole: Many donors carried some public TCRs, although rarity characterized most TCR sequences. TCR beta chains numbering some 160 were designated cytomegalovirus-associated. Cytomegalovirus status, reportedly, was diagnosed with high specificity and sensitivity by the classifier.

Source material: PBMCs. The TCR comes from a woman aged 18-29 years in good health and CMV-seronegative.

The CDR3 region is CASTQRGINEQFF. The CDR3 nucleotides read TGTGCCAGCACTCAGCGGGGAATCAATGAGCAGTTCTTC. V gene TRBV6-5 combines with J gene TRBJ2-1, with TRBD2 identical over 7 bases. Germline V lookup: CDR1 MNHEY, CDR2 SVGAGI. CDR3 length: 13 amino acids. V shed 7 bases, J shed 6 bases, and the junction held 6 bases outside the gene matches.